These T cell receptor beta chains were read from a single sample in a study of T cell responses to AZD1222 COVID-19 vaccine. Repertoires were generated with immunoSEQ multiplex PCR, while TCRdb's copy carries only in-frame clones and drops some. The sample consists of about 130,000 clones, around 90% of them appearing once. The sequenced sample was peripheral blood, obtained on day 0 of AZD1222 vaccination. The receptors derive from an adult in good health. The CDR3 runs from the conserved cysteine through the conserved F or W. D genes are given only for firm matches. Part of the rows lack a size; the others show once, few, many or a class for expanded clones.

d_call,v_call,j_call,clone_size,cdr3_aa,cdr3_nt
NA,TRBV6-5,TRBJ2-5,NA,CASSQGQETQYF,TGTGCCAGCAGTCAGGGCCAAGAGACCCAGTACTTC
NA,TRBV2,TRBJ1-2,NA,CASSRISQGTSYTF,TGTGCCAGCAGTCGGATCTCACAAGGAACTTCCTACACCTTC
NA,TRBV7-9,TRBJ2-5,NA,CASSPSVWGPQGTQYF,TGTGCCAGCAGTCCCTCCGTTTGGGGCCCCCAGGGGACCCAGTACTTC
NA,TRBV7-9,TRBJ1-2,NA,CASSLDKGGYTF,TGTGCCAGCAGCTTAGATAAGGGAGGCTACACCTTC
TRBD1,TRBV7-8,TRBJ1-5,NA,CASSSLPLSGTGAYSNQPQHF,TGTGCCAGCAGCTCCCTACCTCTCTCCGGGACAGGCGCCTATAGCAATCAGCCCCAGCATTTT
TRBD1,TRBV5-4,TRBJ1-6,NA,CASSVGQGVRSPLHF,TGTGCCAGCAGCGTGGGTCAGGGGGTTAGGTCACCCCTCCACTTT
NA,TRBV2,TRBJ2-1,NA,CASKADSDEQFF,TGTGCCAGCAAGGCGGACAGCGATGAGCAGTTCTTC
NA,TRBV4-1,TRBJ1-2,once,CASSPQLLWGSANYGYTF,TGCGCCAGCAGCCCCCAACTTTTATGGGGATCGGCCAACTATGGCTACACCTTC
NA,TRBV6-5,TRBJ1-5,NA,CASSYSDRLNQPQHF,TGTGCCAGCAGTTACTCGGACAGACTCAATCAGCCCCAGCATTTT
NA,TRBV19,TRBJ2-2,NA,CATSTVNTGELFF,TGTGCCACCTCGACAGTGAACACCGGGGAGCTGTTTTTT
TRBD2,TRBV10-3,TRBJ2-2,once,CAISILRTSGGPNTGELFF,TGTGCCATCAGCATACTAAGGACTAGCGGGGGTCCGAACACCGGGGAGCTGTTTTTT
TRBD1,TRBV7-8,TRBJ1-2,NA,CASSSRDRGREDGYTF,TGTGCCAGCAGCTCCCGGGACAGGGGGCGCGAGGATGGCTACACCTTC
NA,TRBV27,TRBJ1-2,NA,CASSSVISGYGYTF,TGTGCCAGCAGTTCGGTGATCTCAGGGTATGGCTACACCTTC
NA,TRBV6-5,TRBJ1-5,few,CASRPGMSNQPQHF,TGTGCCAGCAGACCTGGGATGAGCAATCAGCCCCAGCATTTT
NA,TRBV21-1,TRBJ1-2,NA,CASSKPREGYTF,TGTGCCAGCAGCAAACCCCGGGAGGGCTACACCTTC
TRBD1,TRBV10-3,TRBJ1-2,NA,CAITDLTGTNYGYTF,TGTGCCATCACCGATTTGACAGGGACTAACTATGGCTACACCTTC
TRBD1,TRBV6-5,TRBJ2-7,NA,CASSFNRGSEQYF,TGTGCCAGCAGTTTTAACAGGGGTTCGGAGCAGTACTTC
NA,TRBV5-1,TRBJ2-5,NA,CASSGDRETQYF,TGCGCCAGCAGCGGAGACCGGGAGACCCAGTACTTC
TRBD1,TRBV27,TRBJ1-2,NA,CASRTGEGIDGYTF,TGTGCCAGCCGCACAGGGGAGGGGATTGATGGCTACACCTTC
NA,TRBV6-5,TRBJ2-1,NA,CASRSGGEEQFF,TGTGCCAGCAGATCCGGCGGGGAGGAGCAGTTCTTC
TRBD2,TRBV11-3,TRBJ2-1,NA,CASSLDSSGGTLRRNEQFF,TGTGCCAGCAGCTTAGATTCCAGCGGGGGGACACTTAGGCGCAATGAGCAGTTCTTC
NA,TRBV6-5,TRBJ1-1,NA,CASSYSGGYAEAFF,TGTGCCAGCAGTTACTCGGGGGGGTACGCTGAAGCTTTCTTT
NA,TRBV19,TRBJ1-1,NA,CASGVGQMNTEAFF,TGTGCCAGTGGGGTCGGGCAGATGAACACTGAAGCTTTCTTT
TRBD1,TRBV7-6,TRBJ2-1,NA,CASSSRQGSYNEQFF,TGTGCCAGCAGCTCCCGACAGGGAAGCTACAATGAGCAGTTCTTC
NA,TRBV7-9,TRBJ2-3,NA,CASSLNEKAASTDTQYF,TGTGCCAGCAGCTTAAACGAAAAAGCCGCTAGCACAGATACGCAGTATTTT
NA,TRBV5-8,TRBJ2-7,NA,CASGTGGYF,TGTGCCAGCGGCACCGGGGGATACTTC
NA,TRBV6-5,TRBJ2-7,NA,CASSVGHTYEQYF,TGTGCCAGCAGCGTGGGACACACCTACGAGCAGTACTTC
TRBD2,TRBV10-2,TRBJ2-7,NA,CASSEWGGSPREQYF,TGCGCCAGCAGTGAGTGGGGGGGTTCGCCCCGGGAGCAGTACTTC
TRBD1,TRBV18,TRBJ2-7,NA,CASARDSSYEQYF,TGTGCCAGCGCCCGGGACAGCTCCTACGAGCAGTACTTC
TRBD2,TRBV5-5,TRBJ2-2,large,CASSLVRLAIAGELFF,TGTGCCAGCAGCTTGGTGAGACTAGCGATTGCCGGGGAGCTGTTTTTT
TRBD1,TRBV2,TRBJ1-4,once,CASNLWDSNNEKLFF,TGTGCCAGCAACCTTTGGGACAGCAATAATGAAAAACTGTTTTTT
NA,TRBV3-1/TRBV3-2,TRBJ1-1,NA,CASSQSGPMMNTEAFF,TGTGCCAGCAGCCAATCCGGACCGATGATGAACACTGAAGCTTTCTTT
TRBD1,TRBV4-3,TRBJ2-2,NA,CASSHFGTANTGELFF,TGCGCCAGCAGCCACTTCGGGACAGCGAACACCGGGGAGCTGTTTTTT
NA,TRBV25-1,TRBJ1-1,once,CASSEPTLNTEAFF,TGTGCCAGCAGTGAACCAACATTGAACACTGAAGCTTTCTTT
TRBD1,TRBV20-1,TRBJ2-7,few,CSASAGTGYEQYF,TGCAGTGCTAGTGCTGGGACAGGCTACGAGCAGTACTTC
NA,TRBV7-9,TRBJ1-1,once,CASSPMGTGGLTEAFF,TGTGCCAGCAGCCCGATGGGCACGGGGGGCCTCACTGAAGCTTTCTTT
NA,TRBV6-2/TRBV6-3,TRBJ1-2,NA,CASSYLPAAGYTF,TGTGCCAGCAGTTACCTCCCTGCGGCTGGCTACACCTTC
NA,TRBV30,TRBJ2-7,NA,CAWSRGGYEQYF,TGTGCCTGGAGTCGAGGGGGCTACGAGCAGTACTTC
NA,TRBV6-5,TRBJ1-2,NA,CASSYYGTANYGYTF,TGTGCCAGCAGTTACTACGGGACGGCTAACTATGGCTACACCTTC
NA,TRBV19,TRBJ1-6,NA,CASRGGDANSPLHF,TGTGCCAGCAGGGGCGGCGATGCTAATTCACCCCTCCACTTT
NA,TRBV6-5,TRBJ1-1,NA,CASLDRQSNTEAFF,TGTGCCAGCTTAGATCGTCAGAGCAACACTGAAGCTTTCTTT
TRBD2,TRBV7-2,TRBJ2-3,few,CASSPVAGGPVNTQYF,TGTGCCAGCAGCCCCGTAGCGGGGGGGCCTGTGAATACGCAGTATTTT
TRBD1,TRBV7-9,TRBJ2-3,NA,CASSLGGRGTDTQYF,TGTGCCAGCAGCTTGGGTGGCAGGGGGACAGATACGCAGTATTTT
TRBD2,TRBV3-1/TRBV3-2,TRBJ2-3,few,CASSPFSGGGTDTQYF,TGTGCCAGCAGCCCCTTCTCCGGCGGGGGGACAGATACGCAGTATTTT